This T cell receptor beta chain was captured in a study of PD-1 blockade in mismatch repair-deficient tumors. A note on this clone: The antigen is unknown.

Only in-frame clones appear in the TCRdb table, and some are missing; sequencing was by immunoSEQ multiplex PCR. The sample has around 52,000 clones, 81% seen once; the top ten hold about 8.3%. General study findings and limits: Rapid post-treatment expansion, then contraction, generally preceding radiologic response, marked tumor-resident clones.

TCRs were sequenced from a few patients responding to pembrolizumab. Germline V gene sequence: CDR1 MNHEY, CDR2 SVGAGI. Trimming took off 2 bases at V and 3 bases at J, with 8 bases between the two ends. The CDR3 sequence is 14 residues long. The TCR sequence derives from an adult with mismatch repair-deficient cancer. Sample: peripheral blood, taken about 4.5 months after starting pembrolizumab. The chain recombines TRBV6-5 with TRBJ1-5, with D possibly matching TRBD1 (5 bases). CDR3 residues: CASSYRGNNQPQHF. The CDR3 DNA reads as TGTGCCAGCAGTTACAGGGGCAACAATCAGCCCCAGCATTTT.